The T cell receptor (beta chain) described here comes from a study of T cells expressing NK-cell markers. Study as a whole: Underlying the TCR beta repertoires were sorted CD3+CD56+NKG2C+, CD3+CD56+NKG2C- and CD3+CD56-NKG2C+ T cells.

Turning to this clonotype: What it recognizes is unknown.

No DNA is given; TCRdb re-called the 5' RACE reads and lists each CDR3 protein once. In all, the sample yields 200,000 to 300,000 distinct CDR3 sequences. Findings and limits, study-wide: HCMV specificity was not established for the expanded NKG2C+ T cell clones. The leading position in the CD3+CD56-NKG2C+ fraction of several donors also went to these clonotypes. Several of the donors carried dominant NKG2C+ clonotypes that took up 1.0-7.0% of their CD8+ T cells.

This TCR was recovered from a man aged 18 to 29 in good health. What was sequenced was blood T cells: a sorted CD56 or NKG2C T cell subset, CD4+ or CD8+ T cells, or bulk PBMC T cells (not recorded which).

This CDR3 reads CASSLGGTTETQYF. The chain uses TRBV7-6 and TRBJ2-5; the D gene TCRdb calls, TRBD2, cannot be checked with no DNA. This CDR3 region has 14 residues. Germline CDR1 reads SGHVS; CDR2 reads FNYEAQ. Full variable domain (remainder filled in from reference TRBV7-6 and TRBJ2-5): GAGVSQSPRYKVTKRGQDVALRCDPISGHVSLYWYRQALGQGPEFLTYFNYEAQQDKSGLPNDRFSAERPEGSISTLTIQRTEQRDSAMYRCASSLGGTTETQYFGPGTRLLVL.